This TCR beta chain was recorded in a study of T cell responses to AZD1222 COVID-19 vaccine. The CDR3 is made up of 16 amino acids. V shed 4 bases, J shed 4 bases, and the junction held 4 bases outside the gene matches. Germline CDR1 LNHDA, CDR2 SQIVND (reference sequence). Whole-study results and caveats: Only a handful of AZD1222 recipients, roughly 6 in all, had baseline seropositivity. Researchers took repertoire samples only after the peak T cell response had come. Dominant at 160-218 and 743-854, vaccine-associated CD4 TCRs also spanned spike.

Comments on this clone: The target antigen is unknown.

Produced via immunoSEQ multiplex PCR; TCRdb's table is partial and in-frame only. The data hold under 70,000 clones, with roughly three quarters observed a single time. Second-dose intervals near 4 or 12 weeks were combined. The rearrangement uses TRBV19 and TRBJ2-7; 16 bases match TRBD2. This material consisted of peripheral blood, taken 28 days after the second AZD1222 dose. The sequence was obtained from an adult who received the AZD1222 COVID-19 vaccine. The chain's CDR3 is CASSKGLAGGVYEQYF. Here the CDR3 DNA reads TGTGCCAGTAGTAAGGGACTAGCGGGAGGGGTGTACGAGCAGTACTTC.